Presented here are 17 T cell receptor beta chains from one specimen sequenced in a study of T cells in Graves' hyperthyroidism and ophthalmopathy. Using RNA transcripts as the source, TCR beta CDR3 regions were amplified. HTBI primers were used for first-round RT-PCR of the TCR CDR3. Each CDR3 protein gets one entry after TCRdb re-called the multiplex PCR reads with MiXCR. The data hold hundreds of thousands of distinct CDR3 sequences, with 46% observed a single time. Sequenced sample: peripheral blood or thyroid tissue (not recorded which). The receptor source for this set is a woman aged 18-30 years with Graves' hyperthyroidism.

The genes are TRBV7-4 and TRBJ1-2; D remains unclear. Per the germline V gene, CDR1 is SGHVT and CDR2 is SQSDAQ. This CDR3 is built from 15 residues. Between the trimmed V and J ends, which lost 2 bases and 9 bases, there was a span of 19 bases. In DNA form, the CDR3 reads TGTGCCAGCAGCTTAATCAACCCCACCGTCTTATGCTACACCTTC. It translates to CASSLINPTVLCYTF.

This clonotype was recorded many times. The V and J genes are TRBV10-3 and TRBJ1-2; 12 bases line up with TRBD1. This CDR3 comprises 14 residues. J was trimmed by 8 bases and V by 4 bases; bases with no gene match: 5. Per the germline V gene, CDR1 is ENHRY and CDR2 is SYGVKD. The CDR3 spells CAISGGQGARGYTF. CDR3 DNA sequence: TGTGCCATCAGTGGGGGACAGGGGGCGCGAGGCTACACCTTC.

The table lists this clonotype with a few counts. CDR3: CASSQTGGGTEAFF. DNA of the CDR3: TGTGCCAGCAGTCAGACAGGGGGCGGCACTGAAGCTTTCTTT. The V and J genes are TRBV11-2 and TRBJ1-1, with 10 bases fitting TRBD1. With 6 bases clipped from V and 4 bases from J, the junction kept 5 bases outside the gene matches. Germline assignment: CDR1 SGHAT and CDR2 FQNNGV. This CDR3 region has 14 residues.

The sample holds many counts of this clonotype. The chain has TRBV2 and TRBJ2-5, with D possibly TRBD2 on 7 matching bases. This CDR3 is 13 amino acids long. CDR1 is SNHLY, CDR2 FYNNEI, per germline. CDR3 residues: CAGASGNQETQYF. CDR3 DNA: TGTGCGGGGGCTAGCGGAAACCAAGAGACCCAGTACTTC.

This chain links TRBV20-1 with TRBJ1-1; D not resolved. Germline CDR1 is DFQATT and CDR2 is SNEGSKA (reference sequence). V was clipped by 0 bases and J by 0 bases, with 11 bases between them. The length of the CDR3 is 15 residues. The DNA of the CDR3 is TGCAGTGCTAGAGATTCCAACGGCTTGAACACTGAAGCTTTCTTT. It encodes CSARDSNGLNTEAFF.

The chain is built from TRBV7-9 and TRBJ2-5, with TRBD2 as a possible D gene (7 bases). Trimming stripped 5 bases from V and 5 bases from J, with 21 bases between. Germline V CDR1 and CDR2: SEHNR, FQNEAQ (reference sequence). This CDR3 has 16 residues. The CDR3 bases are TGTGCCAGCAGCGCCGGGTGGGGGGGCACCGCCGAGACCCAGTACTTC. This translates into CASSAGWGGTAETQYF.

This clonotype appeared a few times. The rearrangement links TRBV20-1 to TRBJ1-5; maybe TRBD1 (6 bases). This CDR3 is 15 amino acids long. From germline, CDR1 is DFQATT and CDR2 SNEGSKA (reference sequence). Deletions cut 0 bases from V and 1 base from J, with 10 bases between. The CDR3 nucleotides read TGCAGTGCTAGAGATTTAGGGGGGAGCAATCAGCCCCAGCATTTT. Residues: CSARDLGGSNQPQHF.

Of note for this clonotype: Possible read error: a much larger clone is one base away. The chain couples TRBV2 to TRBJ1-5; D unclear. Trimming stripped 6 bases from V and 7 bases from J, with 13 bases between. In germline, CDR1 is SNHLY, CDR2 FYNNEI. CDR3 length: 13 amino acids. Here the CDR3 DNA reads TGTGCCAGCAGAATCGGGGAGGAGCAGCCCCAGCATTTT. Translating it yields CASRIGEEQPQHF.

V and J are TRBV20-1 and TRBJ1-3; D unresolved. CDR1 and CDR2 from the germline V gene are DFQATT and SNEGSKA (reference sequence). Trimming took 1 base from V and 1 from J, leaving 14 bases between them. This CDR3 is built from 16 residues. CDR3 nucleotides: TGCAGTGCTAGAGGCCCCGGGTCCCGATCTGGAAACACCATATATTTT. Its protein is CSARGPGSRSGNTIYF.

CDR3 nucleotides: TGTGCCAGCAGCGCCGTGAGGGGGGTATTTGGCTACACCTTC. Its translation is CASSAVRGVFGYTF. The V gene is TRBV7-8, the J gene TRBJ1-2; weak D call: TRBD1 (6 bases). Germline V lookup: CDR1 SGHVS, CDR2 FQNEAQ. This CDR3 spans 14 amino acids. Deletions cut 5 bases from V and 7 bases from J, with 17 bases between.

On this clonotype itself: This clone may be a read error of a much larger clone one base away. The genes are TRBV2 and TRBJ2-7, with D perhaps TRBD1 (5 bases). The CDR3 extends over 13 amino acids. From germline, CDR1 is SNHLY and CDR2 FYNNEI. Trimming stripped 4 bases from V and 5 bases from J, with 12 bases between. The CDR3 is CASSGGRAHEQYF. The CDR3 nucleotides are TGTGCCAGCAGTGGGGGCAGGGCCCACGAGCAGTACTTC.

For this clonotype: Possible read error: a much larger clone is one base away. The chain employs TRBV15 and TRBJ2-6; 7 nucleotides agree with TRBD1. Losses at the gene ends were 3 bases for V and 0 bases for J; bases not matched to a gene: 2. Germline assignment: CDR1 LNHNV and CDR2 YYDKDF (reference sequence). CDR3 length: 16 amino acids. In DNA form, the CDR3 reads TGTGCCACCAGCAGGGGACAGCTCTCTGGGGCCAACGTCCTGACTTTC. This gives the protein CATSRGQLSGANVLTF.

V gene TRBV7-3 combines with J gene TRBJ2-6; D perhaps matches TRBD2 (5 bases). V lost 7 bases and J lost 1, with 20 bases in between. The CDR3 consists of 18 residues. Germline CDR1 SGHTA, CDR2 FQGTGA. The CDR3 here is CASNAPGSQSSGANVLTF. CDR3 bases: TGTGCCAGCAATGCCCCGGGATCGCAGTCATCTGGGGCCAACGTCCTGACTTTC.

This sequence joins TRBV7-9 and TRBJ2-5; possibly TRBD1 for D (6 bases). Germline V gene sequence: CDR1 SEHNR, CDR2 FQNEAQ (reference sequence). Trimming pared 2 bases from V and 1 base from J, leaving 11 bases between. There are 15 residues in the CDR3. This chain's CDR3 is CASSLNQGPQETQYF. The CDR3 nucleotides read TGTGCCAGCAGCTTAAATCAGGGGCCCCAAGAGACCCAGTACTTC.

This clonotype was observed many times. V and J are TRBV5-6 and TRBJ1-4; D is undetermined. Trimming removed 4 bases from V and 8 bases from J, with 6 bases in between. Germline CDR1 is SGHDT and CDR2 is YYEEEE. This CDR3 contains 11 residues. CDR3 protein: CASSRGEKLFF. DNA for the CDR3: TGTGCCAGCAGCCGCGGCGAAAAACTGTTTTTT. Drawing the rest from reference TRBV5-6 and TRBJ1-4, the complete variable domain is DAGVTQSPTHLIKTRGQQVTLRCSPKSGHDTVSWYQQALGQGPQFIFQYYEEEERQRGNFPDRFSGHQFPNYSSELNVNALLLGDSALYLCASSRGEKLFFGSGTQLSVL.

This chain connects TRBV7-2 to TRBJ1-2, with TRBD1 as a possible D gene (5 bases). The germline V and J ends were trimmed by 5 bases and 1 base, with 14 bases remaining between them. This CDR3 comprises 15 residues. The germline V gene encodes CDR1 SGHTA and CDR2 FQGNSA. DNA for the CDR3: TGTGCCAGCAGCCAAGATCCGGGGGATAACTATGGCTACACCTTC. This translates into CASSQDPGDNYGYTF.

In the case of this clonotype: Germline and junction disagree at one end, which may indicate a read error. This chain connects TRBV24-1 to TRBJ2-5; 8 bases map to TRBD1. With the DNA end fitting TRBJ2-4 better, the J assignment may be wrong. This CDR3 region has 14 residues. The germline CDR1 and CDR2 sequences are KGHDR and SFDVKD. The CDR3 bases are TGTGCCGCCAGTGACAACAGGGGGGTCAACATTCAGTACTTC. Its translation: CAASDNRGVNIQYF.